This is a list of T cell receptor beta chains from one sample in a study of blood T cell repertoires in COVID-19. Some clones are missing from TCRdb's copy, which holds only in-frame ones; the method was immunoSEQ multiplex PCR. The table has 170,000 or so clones, roughly 84% seen once; the top ten hold more than 1.5%. Specimen: peripheral blood. The receptors derive from a human donor in a cohort sampled during active COVID-19. CDR3s include the opening cysteine and the closing phenylalanine or tryptophan. The D gene is left open where the match is weak. Size tells how often a clone was seen (once, few, many) or the class of an expanded clone, and some rows leave it out.

abundance	j_gene	d_gene	v_gene	CDR3nt	CDR3aa
-	TRBJ2-3	-	TRBV5-4	TGTGCCAGCAGCACCGCGGCTCACACAGATACGCAGTATTTT	CASSTAAHTDTQYF
-	TRBJ1-6	-	TRBV6-4	TGTGCCAGCTTCAGACTCAAGGGGAATAATTCACCCCTCCACTTT	CASFRLKGNNSPLHF
-	TRBJ2-7	TRBD1	TRBV5-4	TGTGCCAGCAGCTTCGGGACAGGGGCCTACGAGCAGTACTTC	CASSFGTGAYEQYF
-	TRBJ2-3	-	TRBV6-5	TGTGCCAGCAGGCCCACTCAGGTTCATACGCAGTATTTT	CASRPTQVHTQYF
few	TRBJ1-5	-	TRBV5-6	TGTGCCAGCAGCGGCGGGGGTAGCAATCAGCCCCAGCATTTT	CASSGGGSNQPQHF
-	TRBJ1-3	-	TRBV4-2	TGTGCCAGCAGCCAAGTACCAGTCAGCTCTGGAAACACCATATATTTT	CASSQVPVSSGNTIYF
-	TRBJ2-3	-	TRBV5-1	TGCGCCAGCAGCTCCCGGGCAGGGGGGTCCACAGATACGCAGTATTTT	CASSSRAGGSTDTQYF
-	TRBJ1-6	TRBD1	TRBV28	TGTGCCAGCAGCCGTGAGACAGGGAACTCACCCCTCCACTTT	CASSRETGNSPLHF
-	TRBJ1-3	-	TRBV6-6	TGTGCCAGCAGTTACTTTCGGGTCTCCTCTGGAAACACCATATATTTT	CASSYFRVSSGNTIYF
-	TRBJ2-7	TRBD1	TRBV10-3	TGTGCCATCAGTAGGGACAGGGGGAACGAGCAGTACTTC	CAISRDRGNEQYF
-	TRBJ2-2	TRBD1	TRBV7-2	TGTGCCAGCAGAATTAGACAGGGGAGCACCGGGGAGCTGTTTTTT	CASRIRQGSTGELFF
-	TRBJ2-6	TRBD1	TRBV18	TGTGCCAGCTCCCCCGGGACAGGTATCTCTGGGGCCAACGTCCTGACTTTC	CASSPGTGISGANVLTF
-	TRBJ2-6	-	TRBV6-5	TGTGCCAGCCCCGCCGCAGGGGCCGGGGCCAACGTCCTGACTTTC	CASPAAGAGANVLTF
-	TRBJ2-7	-	TRBV9	TGTGCCAGCAGCGTAGGTTCCCGACAGGCCTACGAGCAGTACTTC	CASSVGSRQAYEQYF
-	TRBJ2-7	TRBD1	TRBV5-4	TGTGCCAGCAGCCTCGACAGGGACAGCTACGAGCAGTACTTC	CASSLDRDSYEQYF
-	TRBJ2-7	TRBD2	TRBV27	TGTGCCAGCAGTTTAGTGGGCGGGAGGTCTACCTACGAGCAGTACTTC	CASSLVGGRSTYEQYF
-	TRBJ1-2	TRBD1	TRBV9	TGTGCCAGCAGCGAGGCAGGGGGTCCCTATGGCTACACCTTC	CASSEAGGPYGYTF
-	TRBJ2-7	-	TRBV7-2	TGTGCCAGCAGCTTAGGTGGGGTGAGGGCGGCTCTCGGGGAGCAGTACTTC	CASSLGGVRAALGEQYF
-	TRBJ2-2	TRBD2	TRBV11-3	TGTGCCAGCAGCCCTAGCGGGAGTCGGCCCGGGGAGCTGTTTTTT	CASSPSGSRPGELFF
-	TRBJ1-5	-	TRBV7-2	TGTGCCAGCAGCCCCCCAGGCTCCAGCAATCAGCCCCAGCATTTT	CASSPPGSSNQPQHF
-	TRBJ2-1	TRBD2	TRBV5-5	TGTGCCAGCAGCCCTAGCGGGGGGGCTGGGAATGAGCAGTTCTTC	CASSPSGGAGNEQFF
-	TRBJ1-4	-	TRBV15	TGTGCCACCAGCAGAGAAGGGGGAGTTGATGAAAAACTGTTTTTT	CATSREGGVDEKLFF
-	TRBJ2-7	-	TRBV5-4	TGTGCCAGCAGCTTGGATCGGGTCATGGGGCAGTACTTC	CASSLDRVMGQYF
-	TRBJ2-1	TRBD1	TRBV5-1	TGCGCCAGCAGCCGGCAGGGGGCTTCCTACAATGAGCAGTTCTTC	CASSRQGASYNEQFF
-	TRBJ1-2	TRBD1	TRBV19	TGTGCCAGTACCTATAGCGGGACAGTCCCCTATGGCTACACCTTC	CASTYSGTVPYGYTF
-	TRBJ2-7	TRBD1	TRBV27	TGTGCCAGCAGTCCGGACAGGGGGCAAGGTGAGCAGTACTTC	CASSPDRGQGEQYF
-	TRBJ1-2	-	TRBV11-1	TGTGCCAGCAGCTTATATGAACAGGGCCGGGTCTACACCTTC	CASSLYEQGRVYTF
few	TRBJ1-2	-	TRBV3-1/TRBV3-2	TGTGCCAGCAGCCTGGGCAGCTATGGCTACACCTTC	CASSLGSYGYTF